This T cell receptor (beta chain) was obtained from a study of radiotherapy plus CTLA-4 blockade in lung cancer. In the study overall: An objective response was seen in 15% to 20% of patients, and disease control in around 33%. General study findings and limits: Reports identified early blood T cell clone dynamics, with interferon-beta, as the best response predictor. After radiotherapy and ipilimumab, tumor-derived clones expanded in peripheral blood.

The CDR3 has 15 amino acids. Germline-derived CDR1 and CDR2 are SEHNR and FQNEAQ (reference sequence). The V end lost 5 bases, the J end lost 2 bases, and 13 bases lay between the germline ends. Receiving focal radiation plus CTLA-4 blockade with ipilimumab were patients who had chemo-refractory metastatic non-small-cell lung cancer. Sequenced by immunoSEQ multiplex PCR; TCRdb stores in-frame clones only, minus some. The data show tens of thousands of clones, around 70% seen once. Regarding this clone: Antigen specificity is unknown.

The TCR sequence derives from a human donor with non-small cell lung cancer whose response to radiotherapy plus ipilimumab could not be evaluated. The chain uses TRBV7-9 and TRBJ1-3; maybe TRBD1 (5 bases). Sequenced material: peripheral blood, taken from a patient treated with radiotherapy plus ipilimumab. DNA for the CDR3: TGTGCCAGCAGCCCTACCGGGACTCCTGGAAACACCATATATTTT. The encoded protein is CASSPTGTPGNTIYF.